This paragraph reports one T cell receptor (beta chain). Its target is not known. The sample originates from a study of T cell clonotyping in hematopoietic cell transplantation. Whole-study findings and limits: Graft donor and pretransplant recipient Inverse Simpson Index values predicted broader posttransplant TCR diversity. Recipient TCR diversity dropped after transplant; expanded clonotypes rose from day 30 to 180.

Recipient blood drawn about 28 days pretransplant and days 30, 100, 180 after. The table came from immunoSEQ multiplex PCR; TCRdb's copy has only in-frame clones and leaves some out. The data show about 11,000 clones, roughly nine tenths seen once. V gave up 1 base and J gave up 7 bases, with 14 bases separating them. There are 15 residues in the CDR3. The germline V gene has CDR1 MDHEN and CDR2 SYDVKM. This specimen consisted of PBMCs, obtained 100 days after allogeneic stem cell transplant. The source is a female patient in her 60s who had an allogeneic stem cell transplant from an unrelated donor, so the T cells may come from the graft donor. Some clones in this sample may be carry-over from other donors' samples. The chain uses TRBV28 and TRBJ2-1; unclear D gene. The CDR3 region is CASSLYQKPRNEQFF. DNA of the CDR3: TGTGCCAGCAGTTTATATCAAAAGCCTAGAAATGAGCAGTTCTTC.